A selection of T cell receptor beta chains follows, all from one sample in a study of cytomegalovirus exposure and HLA in healthy donors. Some clones are missing from TCRdb's copy, which holds only in-frame ones; the method was immunoSEQ multiplex PCR. The profile shows about 190,000 clones, over 60% of them singletons. The sequencing sample was made of PBMCs. These TCRs come from a woman between 40 and 50 years old in good health and CMV-seronegative. CDR3s include the opening cysteine and the closing phenylalanine or tryptophan. A D gene is named only where the DNA matches it firmly. For some rows the clone size is stated as once, few or many, or as a class when expanded; others skip it.

>NA|TRBJ2-7|NA|TRBV6-1
TGTGCCAGCTCGATTGACAGGACCTACGAGCAGTACTTC
CASSIDRTYEQYF
>NA|TRBJ1-2|NA|TRBV4-2
TGTGCCAGCAACAGGGACAACTATGGCTACACCTTC
CASNRDNYGYTF
>TRBD1|TRBJ1-2|NA|TRBV2
TGTGCCAGCATGGCCGACAGGGTGTCTGGAGGCTACACCTTC
CASMADRVSGGYTF
>NA|TRBJ1-2|NA|TRBV19
TGTGCCAGTAGTATGGGTGCGGCCTATGGCTACACCTTC
CASSMGAAYGYTF
>TRBD2|TRBJ2-7|NA|TRBV6-5
TGTGCCAGCAGTTACTCTCGGACTAGCCTGGACGAGCAGTACTTC
CASSYSRTSLDEQYF
>NA|TRBJ1-1|NA|TRBV19
TGTGCCAGTAGTATTAATCTGGGGCCGAACACTGAAGCTTTCTTT
CASSINLGPNTEAFF
>TRBD2|TRBJ2-1|NA|TRBV7-3
TGTGCCAGCAGCGATTTAGCGGGGTCCTACAATGAGCAGTTCTTC
CASSDLAGSYNEQFF
>TRBD1|TRBJ1-2|NA|TRBV4-2
TGTGCCAGCAGCCAAGGGGACAGCAACTATGGCTACACCTTC
CASSQGDSNYGYTF
>NA|TRBJ1-1|NA|TRBV12-5
TGTGCTAGTGGTTTGGCTCAGGGAGGGAACACTGAAGCTTTCTTT
CASGLAQGGNTEAFF
>TRBD1|TRBJ2-3|NA|TRBV4-2
TGTGCCAGCACCACAGGGACAGGGGAATCAGATACGCAGTATTTT
CASTTGTGESDTQYF
>NA|TRBJ2-2|NA|TRBV4-1
TGCGCCAGCAGCCAAGAAGTAAGGGGCGGGGAGCTGTTTTTT
CASSQEVRGGELFF
>TRBD1|TRBJ1-1|NA|TRBV6-6
TGTGCCAGCCCGACAGGGGCGATGAACACTGAAGCTTTCTTT
CASPTGAMNTEAFF
>TRBD1|TRBJ1-1|NA|TRBV27
TGTGCCAGCAGTGCTACAGGGGCTGCTGAAGCTTTCTTT
CASSATGAAEAFF
>TRBD1|TRBJ2-2|NA|TRBV11-2
TGTGCCAGCAGCTGGGGGACAGGGGCTGACACCGGGGAGCTGTTTTTT
CASSWGTGADTGELFF
>NA|TRBJ1-1|NA|TRBV5-4
TGTGCCAGCAGCTTAGGAGTGCTGACTACTGAAGCTTTCTTT
CASSLGVLTTEAFF
>TRBD1|TRBJ1-4|NA|TRBV7-2
TGTGCCAGCAGCTTAGAAGGACAGGGTATCGGAAAACTGTTTTTT
CASSLEGQGIGKLFF
>TRBD2|TRBJ2-1|NA|TRBV7-2
TGTGCCAGCAGTAGCGGGAGCTCCTACAATGAGCAGTTCTTC
CASSSGSSYNEQFF
>NA|TRBJ2-7|once|TRBV25-1
TGTGCCAGCGGCGACAGTTACGAGCAGTACTTC
CASGDSYEQYF
>TRBD1|TRBJ1-4|NA|TRBV11-3
TGTGCCAGCAGCAAGGGACAGGGGATGGAAAAACTGTTTTTT
CASSKGQGMEKLFF
>NA|TRBJ1-1|NA|TRBV5-6
TGTGCCAGCAGCTGGGGCCCAGTGAACACTGAAGCTTTCTTT
CASSWGPVNTEAFF
>NA|TRBJ1-5|NA|TRBV9
TGTGCCAGCAGCCCCCTGAGCAATAGCAATCAGCCCCAGCATTTT
CASSPLSNSNQPQHF
>TRBD1|TRBJ1-4|NA|TRBV2
TGTGCCAGCAGTGAAGCGCTTCAGGGGGCCGGTGGGGAAAAACTGTTTTTT
CASSEALQGAGGEKLFF
>TRBD2|TRBJ2-1|NA|TRBV19
TGTGCCAGTAGTATACTAGCGGGAAACAATGAGCAGTTCTTC
CASSILAGNNEQFF
>TRBD1|TRBJ1-2|NA|TRBV29-1
TGCAGCGTCCCGCAGGGGGCAGACTATGGCTACACCTTC
CSVPQGADYGYTF
>NA|TRBJ1-2|NA|TRBV15
TGTGCCACCAGCAATATAGACAGCCGGAGAGGTGGCTACACCTTC
CATSNIDSRRGGYTF
>NA|TRBJ2-3|NA|TRBV9
TGTGCCAGCAGCCCAGACTTTTACACAGATACGCAGTATTTT
CASSPDFYTDTQYF
>NA|TRBJ1-6|NA|TRBV5-6
TGTGCCAGCAGCTTGATCTCAGGGCGCAATCACTCACCCCTCCACTTT
CASSLISGRNHSPLHF
>NA|TRBJ2-2|once|TRBV4-3
TGCGCCAGCAGCCAACTCGGGGGCACCGGGGAGCTGTTTTTT
CASSQLGGTGELFF
>NA|TRBJ2-1|NA|TRBV4-1
TGCGCCAGCAGCCAAGAACGACGGGATCGTGAGGAGTTCTTC
CASSQERRDREEFF
>TRBD1|TRBJ2-3|NA|TRBV4-3
TGCGCCAGCAGCCAATTTCCTGGACAGGGGGGCACAGATACGCAGTATTTT
CASSQFPGQGGTDTQYF
>NA|TRBJ1-2|NA|TRBV4-3
TGCGCCAGCAGCCAAGATGTTAACAGGCAAATTAACTATGGCTACACCTTC
CASSQDVNRQINYGYTF
>TRBD2|TRBJ2-7|NA|TRBV7-2
TGTGCCAGCAGCTACGATACTAGCGGCGCCTACGAGCAGTACTTC
CASSYDTSGAYEQYF
>NA|TRBJ2-3|NA|TRBV21-1
TGTGCCAGCAGTCCACCCCTGGGGACCTTAGCGGGAGCTCGCACAGATACGCAGTATTTT
CASSPPLGTLAGARTDTQYF
>NA|TRBJ1-6|NA|TRBV7-2
TGTGCCAGCAGCTTATATACAGGAACTCCCCTCCACTTT
CASSLYTGTPLHF
>NA|TRBJ2-5|NA|TRBV27
TGTGCCAGCAGTTTGACCACGGGCAGGGCCCAGTACTTC
CASSLTTGRAQYF
>TRBD2|TRBJ2-1|NA|TRBV27
TGTGCCAGCAGTCCATCTCTAGCGGCTAGCGGAAATGAGCAGTTCTTC
CASSPSLAASGNEQFF
>NA|TRBJ1-1|once|TRBV11-3
TGTGCCAGCAGCTTAGATGGACAGCTGATGAACACTGAAGCTTTCTTT
CASSLDGQLMNTEAFF
>NA|TRBJ1-1|NA|TRBV25-1
TGTGCCAGCAGTGAATATCCAACCCAGGGTAAGCCTGAAGCTTTCTTT
CASSEYPTQGKPEAFF
>TRBD2|TRBJ2-7|NA|TRBV5-1
TGCGCCAGCAGCTTAGTCAGGGGGACTAGCGGGAGATCCCACGAGCAGTACTTC
CASSLVRGTSGRSHEQYF
>TRBD2|TRBJ2-7|NA|TRBV7-9
TGTGCCAGCAGCTTCGGACTAGCGGAGCAGTACTTC
CASSFGLAEQYF
>NA|TRBJ2-3|NA|TRBV6-6
TGTGCCAGCAATACGGGTTTAAGTACAGATACGCAGTATTTT
CASNTGLSTDTQYF
>NA|TRBJ1-2|NA|TRBV19
TGTGCCAGTAGTACCCACACAGGGACCTATGGCTACACCTTC
CASSTHTGTYGYTF
>NA|TRBJ2-3|NA|TRBV9
TGTGCCAGCAGCGTAGCGGGCACAGATACGCAGTATTTT
CASSVAGTDTQYF
>NA|TRBJ1-2|NA|TRBV2
TGTGCCAGCACTCCGGACAGTTCTGGCTACACCTTC
CASTPDSSGYTF
>NA|TRBJ1-5|NA|TRBV7-2
TGTGCCAGCAGCTTAGGCAGGGATCAGCCCCAGCATTTT
CASSLGRDQPQHF
>TRBD1|TRBJ1-2|few|TRBV29-1
TGCAGCGTAACAGGGGGCGAAAACTATGGCTACACCTTC
CSVTGGENYGYTF
>NA|TRBJ2-1|NA|TRBV19
TGTGCCAGTAGTCTCCCCCAGGGGCATGAGCAGTTCTTC
CASSLPQGHEQFF
>TRBD1|TRBJ1-1|NA|TRBV14
TGTGCCAGCAGCCGATCAACAGGGGGGACTGAAGCTTTCTTT
CASSRSTGGTEAFF
>NA|TRBJ2-1|NA|TRBV4-3
TGCGCCAGCAGCCAAGAATTCTCGCGGGCGTATTCCTACAATGAGCAGTTCTTC
CASSQEFSRAYSYNEQFF
>NA|TRBJ1-2|NA|TRBV29-1
TGCAGCGTTGTGGAGACCCCCTTATATGGCTACACCTTC
CSVVETPLYGYTF
>TRBD1|TRBJ1-3|NA|TRBV7-2
TGTGCCAGCAGCCGGCGACAGGGGTCTGGAAACACCATATATTTT
CASSRRQGSGNTIYF
>NA|TRBJ2-3|NA|TRBV7-2
TGTGCCAGCAGCTTTAAGGGAGGAACGCAGTATTTT
CASSFKGGTQYF
>NA|TRBJ1-1|NA|TRBV5-4
TGTGCCAGCAGCGTTCCTACGAACACTGAAGCTTTCTTT
CASSVPTNTEAFF
>TRBD1|TRBJ2-7|NA|TRBV15
TGTGCCACCAGCAGAGATAGGGGCAGGGGGCCGTACTTC
CATSRDRGRGPYF